This TCR beta chain was documented in a study of CD8 T cells in ankylosing spondylitis. As regards this clonotype: Its antigen is unknown.

V gave up 2 bases and J gave up 14 bases, with 13 bases separating them. This CDR3 has 12 residues. Germline V lookup: CDR1 SGHAT, CDR2 FQNNGV. Findings of the study overall: A TCR beta motif of under ten highly homologous variants appeared characteristic of ankylosing spondylitis blood.

One entry per CDR3 protein, called by TCRdb with MiXCR from the 5' RACE reads. This table has around 220,000 distinct CDR3 sequences, around 20% appearing once. The TCR was taken from a male donor with ankylosing spondylitis. Sequencing used blood, either unsorted or a sorted T cell fraction (not recorded which). The chain links TRBV11-2 to TRBJ2-1, with TRBD2 as a possible D gene (6 bases). This CDR3 reads CASSLLASSKFF. The CDR3 coding sequence is TGTGCCAGCAGCTTACTAGCGTCGTCGAAGTTCTTC.